A selection of T cell receptor beta chains follows, all from one sample in a study of blood T cell repertoires in COVID-19. Repertoires were generated with immunoSEQ multiplex PCR, while TCRdb's copy carries only in-frame clones and drops some. The sample carries some 170,000 clones, more than 60% recorded once. Sequencing used peripheral blood. The receptors were sampled from a man aged 55 to 70 with acute or convalescent COVID-19. CDR3s include the opening cysteine and the closing phenylalanine or tryptophan. The D gene is left open where the match is weak. The size of a clone is reported for some rows only, either as once, few or many, or as a class for expanded clones.

V gene	D gene	J gene	clone size	CDR3 length	CDR3 protein	CDR3 DNA
TRBV15	TRBD1	TRBJ1-2	once	17	CATSPNTGTGTNYGYTF	TGTGCCACCAGCCCCAATACCGGGACAGGGACTAACTATGGCTACACCTTC
TRBV12-3/TRBV12-4	.	TRBJ1-1	.	13	CASRGVGYTEAFF	TGTGCCAGCAGGGGAGTAGGTTATACTGAAGCTTTCTTT
TRBV21-1	.	TRBJ1-3	.	17	CASSSKGRGGYGNTIYF	TGTGCCAGCAGCTCCAAAGGTCGGGGGGGGTATGGAAACACCATATATTTT
TRBV3-1/TRBV3-2	.	TRBJ1-2	.	15	CASSQAWVGDDGYTF	TGTGCCAGCAGCCAAGCTTGGGTGGGAGACGATGGCTACACCTTC
TRBV4-3	TRBD1	TRBJ1-1	.	17	CASSPDRGGGLNTEAFF	TGCGCCAGCAGCCCTGACAGGGGAGGGGGTCTGAACACTGAAGCTTTCTTT
TRBV21-1	.	TRBJ1-2	.	20	CASSKDQGYIGPEPDYGYTF	TGTGCCAGCAGCAAAGATCAGGGATATATCGGCCCGGAACCGGACTATGGCTACACCTTC
TRBV6-1	.	TRBJ1-1	.	13	CASSEMVRAEAFF	TGTGCCAGCAGTGAAATGGTTCGGGCTGAAGCTTTCTTT
TRBV6-5	.	TRBJ2-5	once	15	CASRAGRWGQETQYF	TGTGCCAGCAGGGCGGGACGTTGGGGGCAAGAGACCCAGTACTTC
TRBV5-5	TRBD1	TRBJ2-5	.	13	CASSLTGRETQYF	TGTGCCAGCAGCCTGACAGGGCGGGAGACCCAGTACTTC
TRBV19	TRBD1	TRBJ2-2	.	14	CASNRGWITGELFF	TGTGCCAGTAACAGGGGGTGGATCACCGGGGAGCTGTTTTTT
TRBV5-1	TRBD1	TRBJ2-2	.	16	CASSLGTGGVHGELFF	TGCGCCAGCAGCTTGGGGACAGGGGGCGTCCACGGGGAGCTGTTTTTT
TRBV6-5	.	TRBJ1-5	.	15	CASSTGGGVNQPQHF	TGTGCCAGCAGCACCGGCGGCGGGGTCAATCAGCCCCAGCATTTT
TRBV7-8	.	TRBJ1-1	.	15	CASSPQVGPNTEAFF	TGTGCCAGCAGCCCCCAGGTAGGCCCGAACACTGAAGCTTTCTTT
TRBV3-1/TRBV3-2	TRBD1	TRBJ1-1	.	17	CASSQEYSGQGNTEAFF	TGTGCCAGCAGCCAAGAGTACTCGGGACAGGGGAACACTGAAGCTTTCTTT
TRBV5-1	TRBD2	TRBJ2-1	.	14	CASSLSGTRDEQFF	TGCGCCAGCAGCCTCTCCGGGACTAGAGATGAGCAGTTCTTC
TRBV19	.	TRBJ1-1	.	12	CASTAGYTEAFF	TGTGCCAGTACCGCAGGCTACACTGAAGCTTTCTTT
TRBV6-5	.	TRBJ1-2	.	13	CASSRTVGYGYTF	TGTGCCAGCAGCCGGACAGTAGGCTATGGCTACACCTTC
TRBV10-3	TRBD1	TRBJ2-6	.	14	CAIYPGTAQGDLTF	TGTGCCATCTATCCCGGGACAGCCCAGGGGGACCTGACTTTC
TRBV9	TRBD1	TRBJ2-1	.	16	CASSVDGRGLPNEQFF	TGTGCCAGCAGCGTAGACGGCAGGGGGTTACCCAATGAGCAGTTCTTC
TRBV7-3	.	TRBJ2-2	once	13	CASRATGPGELFF	TGTGCCAGCAGGGCAACAGGACCCGGGGAGCTGTTTTTT
TRBV28	TRBD1	TRBJ1-6	few	16	CASRYTGTGGGSPLHF	TGTGCCAGCAGATATACCGGGACAGGGGGCGGTTCACCCCTCCACTTT
TRBV7-3	.	TRBJ1-2	.	15	CASSPTAESFYGYTF	TGTGCCAGCAGCCCTACGGCGGAATCCTTCTATGGCTACACCTTC
TRBV9	TRBD1	TRBJ2-3	.	15	CASSTGTVGTDTQYF	TGTGCCAGCAGTACCGGGACAGTGGGCACAGATACGCAGTATTTT